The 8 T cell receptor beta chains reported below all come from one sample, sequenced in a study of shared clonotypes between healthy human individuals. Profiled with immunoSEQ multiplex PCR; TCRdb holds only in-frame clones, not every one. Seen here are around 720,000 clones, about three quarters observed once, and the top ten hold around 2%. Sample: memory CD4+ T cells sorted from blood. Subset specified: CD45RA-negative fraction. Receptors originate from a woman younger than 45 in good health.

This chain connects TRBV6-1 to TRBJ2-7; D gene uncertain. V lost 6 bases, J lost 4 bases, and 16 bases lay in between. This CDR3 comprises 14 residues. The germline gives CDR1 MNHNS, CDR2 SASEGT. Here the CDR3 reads CASSLGTADYEQYF. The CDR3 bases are TGTGCCAGCAGCCTGGGCACAGCCGATTACGAGCAGTACTTC.

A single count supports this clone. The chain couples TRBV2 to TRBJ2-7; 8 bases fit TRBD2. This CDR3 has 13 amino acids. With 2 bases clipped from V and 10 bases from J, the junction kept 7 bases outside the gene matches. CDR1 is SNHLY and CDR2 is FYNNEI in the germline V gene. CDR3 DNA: TGTGCCAGCAGTGAACGGGAGGGCCGGGCTCAGTACTTC. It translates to CASSEREGRAQYF.

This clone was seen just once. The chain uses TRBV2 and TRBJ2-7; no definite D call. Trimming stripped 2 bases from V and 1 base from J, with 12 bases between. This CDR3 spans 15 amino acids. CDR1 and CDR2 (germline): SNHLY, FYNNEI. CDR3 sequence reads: CASSEWSSRSYEQYF. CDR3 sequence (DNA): TGTGCCAGCAGTGAATGGTCTAGTAGGTCCTACGAGCAGTACTTC.

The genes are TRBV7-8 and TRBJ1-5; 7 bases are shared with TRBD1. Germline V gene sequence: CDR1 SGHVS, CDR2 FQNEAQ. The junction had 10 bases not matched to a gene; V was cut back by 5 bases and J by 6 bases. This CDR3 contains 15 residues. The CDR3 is CASSHDRVGVQPQHF. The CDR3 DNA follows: TGTGCCAGCAGCCATGACAGGGTCGGAGTTCAGCCCCAGCATTTT.

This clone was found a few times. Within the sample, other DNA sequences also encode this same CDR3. CDR3 region: CASSIGTAGNTIYF. The CDR3 DNA sequence: TGTGCCAGTAGTATCGGGACAGCAGGAAACACCATATATTTT. The genes are TRBV19 and TRBJ1-3; the match to TRBD1 covers 7 bases. Germline lookup yields CDR1 LNHDA and CDR2 SQIVND (reference sequence). The CDR3 covers 14 residues. Unmatched junction bases numbered 3, after V lost 3 bases and J lost 4 bases.

CDR3 amino acids: CASSLGDRETQYF. The CDR3 nucleotides read TGCGCCAGCAGCTTGGGGGACCGGGAGACCCAGTACTTC. The rearrangement links TRBV5-1 to TRBJ2-5, with D possibly being TRBD1 or TRBD2 (5 bases each). The CDR3 has 13 amino acids. V lost 0 bases and J 5 bases, leaving 8 bases between the germline ends. Germline-derived CDR1 and CDR2 are SGHRS and YFSETQ.

This CDR3 reads CASSPAAGIYEQYF. CDR3 coding DNA: TGTGCCAGCTCCCCGGCCGCGGGGATCTACGAGCAGTACTTC. The genes are TRBV18 and TRBJ2-7; D may be TRBD2 (6 bases). The germline V and J ends were trimmed by 6 bases and 3 bases, with 15 bases remaining between them. The V gene's germline CDR1 is KGHSH and CDR2 LQKENI. The CDR3 sequence is 14 residues long.

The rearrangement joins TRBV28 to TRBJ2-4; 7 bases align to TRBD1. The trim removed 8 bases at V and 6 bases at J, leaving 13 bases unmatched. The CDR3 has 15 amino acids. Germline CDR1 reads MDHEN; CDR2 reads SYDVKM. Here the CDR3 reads CASGIEDRAGNIQYF. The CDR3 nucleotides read TGTGCCAGCGGGATTGAAGACAGGGCGGGAAACATTCAGTACTTC.